The present T cell receptor beta chain was sequenced within a study of blood T cell repertoires in COVID-19. Assay: immunoSEQ multiplex PCR; the TCRdb copy retains only in-frame clones and omits some. The table shows 390,000 or so clones, with around 89% occurring only once. Germline assignment: CDR1 SGHAT and CDR2 FQNNGV. Trimming took 3 bases from V and 4 from J, leaving 18 bases between them. The CDR3 spans 16 residues. This clone came up once. The gene calls are TRBV11-2 and TRBJ1-2; no reliable D call. Sequencing was performed on peripheral blood. This receptor was taken from a woman under 40 with COVID-19, enrolled during active disease. DNA for the CDR3: TGTGCCAGCAGCTTCCAGGTCCGATCGGATGTCTATGGCTACACCTTC. Its translation: CASSFQVRSDVYGYTF. The full variable domain, with the rest looked up from reference TRBV11-2 and TRBJ1-2, is EAGVAQSPRYKIIEKRQSVAFWCNPISGHATLYWYQQILGQGPKLLIQFQNNGVVDDSQLPKDRFSAERLKGVDSTLKIQPAKLEDSAVYLCASSFQVRSDVYGYTFGSGTRLTVV.